The 20 T cell receptor beta chains reported below all come from one sample, sequenced in a study of blood T cell repertoires in COVID-19. Profiling relied on immunoSEQ multiplex PCR, and the TCRdb table lists in-frame clones only, not all of them. The repertoire includes about 430,000 clones, around nine tenths of them detected once, and 1.4% sits in the top ten. Sequencing input: PBMCs or T cells enriched from blood (not recorded which). These receptors originate from a woman under 30 who had been exposed to COVID-19.

The rearrangement links TRBV27 to TRBJ2-3, with no clear D. The CDR3 is 12 amino acids. Germline CDR1 MNHEY, CDR2 SMNVEV (reference sequence). V gave up 5 bases and J gave up 7 bases, with 10 bases separating them. CDR3 protein: CASSRDIHTQYF. The CDR3 coding sequence is TGTGCCAGCAGTCGAGACATCCATACGCAGTATTTT.

The rearrangement links TRBV6-1 to TRBJ2-1, with TRBD1 identical over 8 bases. Germline V gene sequence: CDR1 MNHNS, CDR2 SASEGT. The V and J ends lost 3 bases and 4 bases, in that order; junction bases with no gene match: 5. The CDR3 spans 15 residues. Written as DNA, the CDR3 is TGTGCCAGCAGTGATTGGGGGACAGGTTACAATGAGCAGTTCTTC. This translates into CASSDWGTGYNEQFF.

The chain couples TRBV4-3 to TRBJ1-5; D perhaps matches TRBD1 (6 bases). The germline V gene has CDR1 LGHNA and CDR2 YSLEER. Trimming shortened V by 0 bases and J by 4 bases, and 16 bases separated the two germline ends. This CDR3 is built from 17 residues. CDR3 amino acids: CASSQDTRTESNQPQHF. As DNA, the CDR3 is TGCGCCAGCAGCCAAGATACGAGGACAGAGTCTAATCAGCCCCAGCATTTT.

In its sample, this clone was seen once. This chain links TRBV5-6 with TRBJ1-5; 7 bases align to TRBD1. Germline V gene lookup returns CDR1 SGHDT and CDR2 YYEEEE. CDR3 length equals 17 residues. V lost 2 bases and J lost 7; bases outside the gene matches: 15. CDR3 sequence (DNA): TGTGCCAGCAGCTTCCTTACCGGGACAGAGTTAAACCAGCCCCAGCATTTT. This gives the protein CASSFLTGTELNQPQHF. Variable domain in full (rest from reference TRBV5-6 and TRBJ1-5): DAGVTQSPTHLIKTRGQQVTLRCSPKSGHDTVSWYQQALGQGPQFIFQYYEEEERQRGNFPDRFSGHQFPNYSSELNVNALLLGDSALYLCASSFLTGTELNQPQHFGDGTRLSIL.

This clone was recorded only once. This sequence joins TRBV19 and TRBJ2-7, with a weak D call TRBD2 (6 bases). CDR1 and CDR2 from the germline V gene are LNHDA and SQIVND (reference sequence). Trimming removed 5 bases from V and 2 bases from J, with 16 bases in between. The CDR3 spans 15 residues. CDR3 sequence (DNA): TGTGCCAGTAGTCTTTCGGGATCGGGAGCCTACGAGCAGTACTTC. This translates into CASSLSGSGAYEQYF.

A remark on this clone: This CDR3 is also generated by other DNA sequences in the sample. The V gene is TRBV4-1, the J gene TRBJ1-5; no definite D call. Germline CDR1 is MGHRA and CDR2 is YSYEKL. Trimming cost V 0 bases and J 4 bases, with 7 bases left between them. This CDR3 has 14 amino acids. The CDR3, as DNA: TGCGCCAGCAGCCAAGATAGAGGGAATCAGCCCCAGCATTTT. This gives the protein CASSQDRGNQPQHF.

The J gene is TRBJ1-5, the V gene TRBV6-2 or TRBV6-3; TRBD1 aligns across 8 bases. The CDR3 has 19 residues. The germline V gene has CDR1 MNHEY and CDR2 SVGEGT. With V trimmed by 2 bases and J by 3 bases, 15 bases remained unmatched. The CDR3 region is CASSYVGGQGAKPNQPQHF. The CDR3 DNA is TGTGCCAGCAGTTACGTAGGTGGTCAGGGGGCGAAACCCAATCAGCCCCAGCATTTT.

In its sample, this clone was seen once. The chain is built from TRBV27 and TRBJ2-7; 14 bases fit TRBD2. The ends lost 2 bases at V and 3 bases at J; junction bases unmatched: 3. This CDR3 contains 16 residues. CDR1 and CDR2 from the germline V gene are MNHEY and SMNVEV (reference sequence). The CDR3 nucleotides are TGTGCCAGCAGTTTAGGGACTAGCGGGAGACACTACGAGCAGTACTTC. It specifies CASSLGTSGRHYEQYF.

The CDR3 loop reads CASSQTSGGPVDTQYF. CDR3 nucleotides: TGTGCCAGCAGCCAGACTAGCGGGGGGCCTGTAGATACGCAGTATTTT. The V and J genes are TRBV3-1 (or the pseudogene TRBV3-2) and TRBJ2-3; TRBD2 matches 13 bases. V shed 3 bases, J shed 5 bases, and the junction held 5 bases outside the gene matches. Germline CDR1 and CDR2: LGHDT and YNNKEL (reference sequence). This CDR3 is 16 amino acids long.

This rearrangement joins TRBV19 to TRBJ1-3, with a tentative D call TRBD1 (6 bases). The CDR3 loop spans 14 amino acids. CDR1 LNHDA and CDR2 SQIVND come from the germline V gene (reference sequence). V gave up 6 bases and J gave up 1 base, with 10 bases separating them. The CDR3, as DNA: TGTGCCAGTAGACGTCAGGGGTCTGGAAACACCATATATTTT. This codes for CASRRQGSGNTIYF.

The chain combines TRBV7-6 with TRBJ1-3; D is possibly TRBD1 (5 bases). This CDR3 has 16 amino acids. Germline V gene sequence: CDR1 SGHVS, CDR2 FNYEAQ. V was shortened by 0 bases and J by 3 bases, with 12 bases between the two germline ends. The DNA for the CDR3 is TGTGCCAGCAGCTTAGCGGGGGGGATAGGTGGAAACACCATATATTTT. This sequence encodes CASSLAGGIGGNTIYF.

The chain combines TRBV6-5 with TRBJ1-2; TRBD1 might be the D (5 bases). Trimming took 6 bases from V and 0 from J, leaving 11 bases between them. From germline, CDR1 is MNHEY and CDR2 SVGAGI. There are 14 residues in the CDR3. Written as DNA, the CDR3 is TGTGCCAGCAGCCAGGACAAGGCTAACTATGGCTACACCTTC. Protein sequence: CASSQDKANYGYTF.

About this clone: Other DNA sequences in this sample translate to the same CDR3. The V and J genes are TRBV19 and TRBJ2-7; the D gene is possibly TRBD2 (5 bases). The CDR3 spans 12 residues. Germline loops: CDR1 LNHDA, CDR2 SQIVND (reference sequence). Trimming removed 3 bases at V and 6 bases at J, with 9 bases between. The CDR3 DNA reads TGTGCCAGTAGTATGGGAGAAAGCGAGCAGTACTTC. The encoded protein is CASSMGESEQYF.

This clone was counted a few times. The V call is TRBV27, the J call TRBJ1-2; 11 bases agree with TRBD1. CDR1 is MNHEY and CDR2 is SMNVEV in the germline V gene (reference sequence). This CDR3 has 22 residues. V gave up 3 bases and J gave up 0 bases; unmatched junction bases: 21. Written as DNA, the CDR3 is TGTGCCAGCAGTTTCCGCGAATTCTCCTCAGGACAGGGGGCGATTTCTAACTATGGCTACACCTTC. Encoded protein: CASSFREFSSGQGAISNYGYTF.

V and J are TRBV5-1 and TRBJ2-2; tentatively, D is TRBD1 (6 bases). Germline CDR1 SGHRS, CDR2 YFSETQ. CDR3 length: 15 residues. Trimming took 4 bases from V and 3 from J, leaving 13 bases between them. DNA for the CDR3: TGCGCCAGCAGCGGCGGACAGAGGGACACCGGGGAGCTGTTTTTT. Residues: CASSGGQRDTGELFF.

The rearrangement joins TRBV6-1 to TRBJ1-1; 9 nucleotides line up with TRBD1. The junction had 3 bases not matched to a gene; V was cut back by 0 bases and J by 4 bases. The CDR3 loop spans 15 amino acids. Germline CDR1 and CDR2: MNHNS and SASEGT. The CDR3 spells CASSEAGQGGTEAFF. The CDR3 region has the DNA TGTGCCAGCAGTGAAGCGGGACAGGGAGGCACTGAAGCTTTCTTT.

The rearrangement links TRBV4-2 to TRBJ1-6, with D perhaps matching TRBD1 (6 bases). Germline-derived CDR1 and CDR2 are LGHNA and YNFKEQ. The CDR3 is made up of 14 amino acids. V was pared by 1 base and J by 7 bases, with 8 bases between. DNA for the CDR3: TGTGCCAGCAGCCAAGGACAGGAGAATTCACCCCTCCACTTT. It translates to CASSQGQENSPLHF.

The V call is TRBV7-9, the J call TRBJ1-3; TRBD1 matches at 8 bases. The germline gives CDR1 SEHNR, CDR2 FQNEAQ (reference sequence). The junction had 2 bases not matched to a gene; V was cut back by 4 bases and J by 0 bases. The CDR3 runs to 15 residues. Here the CDR3 DNA reads TGTGCCAGCAGCTCACAGGGGGGCTCTGGAAACACCATATATTTT. This sequence encodes CASSSQGGSGNTIYF.

The sample holds one count of this clone. The CDR3 spells CASSSRGGEGEQFF. The CDR3 DNA follows: TGTGCCAGCAGCTCCAGAGGGGGGGAGGGCGAGCAGTTCTTC. The gene calls are TRBV7-2 and TRBJ2-1; TRBD2 is a possible D gene (7 bases). The CDR3 is 14 amino acids. Germline CDR1 is SGHTA and CDR2 is FQGNSA. Trimming removed 4 bases from V and 10 bases from J, with 17 bases in between.

The chain has TRBV19 and TRBJ2-5; 11 bases match TRBD2. V lost 4 bases and J lost 6; bases outside the gene matches: 4. The germline V gene has CDR1 LNHDA and CDR2 SQIVND (reference sequence). This CDR3 region has 14 residues. The DNA of the CDR3 is TGTGCCAGTAGTAATAGCGGGGGGGCGCAGACCCAGTACTTC. Protein: CASSNSGGAQTQYF. Full variable domain (missing parts from reference TRBV19 and TRBJ2-5): DGGITQSPKYLFRKEGQNVTLSCEQNLNHDAMYWYRQDPGQGLRLIYYSQIVNDFQKGDIAEGYSVSREKKESFPLTVTSAQKNPTAFYLCASSNSGGAQTQYFGPGTRLLVL.